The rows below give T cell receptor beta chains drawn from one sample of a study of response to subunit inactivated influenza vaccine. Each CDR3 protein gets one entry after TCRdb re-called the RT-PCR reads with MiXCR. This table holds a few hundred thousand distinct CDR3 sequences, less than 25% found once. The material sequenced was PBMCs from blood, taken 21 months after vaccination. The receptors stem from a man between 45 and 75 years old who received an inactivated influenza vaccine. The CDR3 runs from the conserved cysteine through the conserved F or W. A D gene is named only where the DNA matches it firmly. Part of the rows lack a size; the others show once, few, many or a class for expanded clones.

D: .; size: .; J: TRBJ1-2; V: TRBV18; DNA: TGTGCCAGCTCACCACGGACGGATTACTATGGCTACACCTTC; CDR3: CASSPRTDYYGYTF
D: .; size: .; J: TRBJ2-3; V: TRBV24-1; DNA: TGTGCCACCAGTGATTTCAGGGAGAAGGATACGCAGTATTTT; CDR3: CATSDFREKDTQYF
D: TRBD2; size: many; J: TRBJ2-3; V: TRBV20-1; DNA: TGCAGTGCTAGCCGGGACTATAGCACAGATACGCAGTATTTT; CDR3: CSASRDYSTDTQYF
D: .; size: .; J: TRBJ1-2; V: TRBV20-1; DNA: TGCAGTGCTAGAGATCTAAGAGGGAACTATGGCTACACCTTC; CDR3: CSARDLRGNYGYTF
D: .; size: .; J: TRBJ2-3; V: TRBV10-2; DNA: TGCGCCAGCAGCGGCGGGGCGCAGTATTTT; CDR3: CASSGGAQYF
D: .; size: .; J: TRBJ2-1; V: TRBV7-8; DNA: TGTGCCAGCAGCACAAGGGGAAGCTCCTACAATGAGCAGTTCTTC; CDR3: CASSTRGSSYNEQFF
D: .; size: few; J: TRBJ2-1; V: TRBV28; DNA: TGTGCCAGCAGGAGGGACTCCCACAATGAGCAGTTCTTC; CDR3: CASRRDSHNEQFF
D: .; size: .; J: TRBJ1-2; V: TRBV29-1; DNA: TGCAGCGTATATGACGGCTATGGCTACACCTTC; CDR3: CSVYDGYGYTF
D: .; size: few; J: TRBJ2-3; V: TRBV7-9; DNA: TGTGCCAGCACCCCCCGGGGAGAGAACGCAGATACGCAGTATTTT; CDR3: CASTPRGENADTQYF
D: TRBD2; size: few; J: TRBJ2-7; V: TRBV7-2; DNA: TGTGCCAGCAGCTCGGGGACTAGCTGGACGGGGGAGCAGTACTTC; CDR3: CASSSGTSWTGEQYF
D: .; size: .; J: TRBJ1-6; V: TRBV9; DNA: TGTGCCAGCAGCGTAGCCAGGGGTGCAGGGGATTCACCCCTCCACTTT; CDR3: CASSVARGAGDSPLHF
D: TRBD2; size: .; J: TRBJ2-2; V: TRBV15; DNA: TGTGCCACCAGAGGAACGGGGGGCACCGGGGAGCTGTTTTTT; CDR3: CATRGTGGTGELFF
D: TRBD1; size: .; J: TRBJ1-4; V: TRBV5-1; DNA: TGCGCCAGCAGCGTGGACAGGAAATCAACTAATGAAAAACTGTTTTTT; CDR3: CASSVDRKSTNEKLFF
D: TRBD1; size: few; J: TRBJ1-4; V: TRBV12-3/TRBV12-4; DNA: TGTGCCAGCAGTTCACAGGGGGCTCTAACTAATGAAAAACTGTTTTTT; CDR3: CASSSQGALTNEKLFF
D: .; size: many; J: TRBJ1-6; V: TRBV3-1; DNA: TGTGCCAGCAGCCAGGGCAGAAATTCACCCCTCCACTTT; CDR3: CASSQGRNSPLHF
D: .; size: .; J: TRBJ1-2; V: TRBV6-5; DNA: TGTGCCAGCAGTAACCAGGGGAACTATGGCTACACCTTC; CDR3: CASSNQGNYGYTF
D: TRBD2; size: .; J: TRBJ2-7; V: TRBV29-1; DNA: TGCAGCGTTAAAGCGGGAGGCCGTGGTTACGAGCAGTACTTC; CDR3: CSVKAGGRGYEQYF
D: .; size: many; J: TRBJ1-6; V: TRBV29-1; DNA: TGCAGCCCCGCGGGCCAGGGTAATTCACCCCTCCACTTT; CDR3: CSPAGQGNSPLHF
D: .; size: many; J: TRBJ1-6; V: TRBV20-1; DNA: TGCAGTGCTAGTGATAGTAGAAGGCCTAATTCACCCCTCCACTTT; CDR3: CSASDSRRPNSPLHF
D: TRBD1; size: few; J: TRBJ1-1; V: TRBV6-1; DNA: TGTGCCAGCAGTCGACAGGGGGCCATAAACACTGAAGCTTTCTTT; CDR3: CASSRQGAINTEAFF
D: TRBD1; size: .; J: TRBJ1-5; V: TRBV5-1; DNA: TGCGCCAGCTCTTCGACAGGGATTGGGAATCAGCCCCAGCATTTT; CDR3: CASSSTGIGNQPQHF
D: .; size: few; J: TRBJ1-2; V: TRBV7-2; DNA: TGTGCCAGCAGCTTAACTATGGGACCTAACTATGGCTACACCTTC; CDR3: CASSLTMGPNYGYTF
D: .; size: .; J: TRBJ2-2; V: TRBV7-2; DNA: TGTGCCAGCAGCTTAGTGTTCGGGGCTGAGTGGGAGCTGTTTTTT; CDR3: CASSLVFGAEWELFF
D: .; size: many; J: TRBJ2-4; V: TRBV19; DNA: TGTGCCAGTAGTAACCAGGCGCTACTAGCCAAAAACATTCAGTACTTC; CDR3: CASSNQALLAKNIQYF
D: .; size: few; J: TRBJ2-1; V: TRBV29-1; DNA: TGCAGCGCCTCCGGGACGGGATACAATGAGCAGTTCTTC; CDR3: CSASGTGYNEQFF
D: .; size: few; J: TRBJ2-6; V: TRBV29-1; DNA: TGCAGCGTCGTTGGGGCGAGGGGTACTGGGGCCAACGTCCTGACTTTC; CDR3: CSVVGARGTGANVLTF
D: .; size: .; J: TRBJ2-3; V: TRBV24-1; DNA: TGTGCCACCAGTGCTAGCAGGGCTAGCACAGATACGCAGTATTTT; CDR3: CATSASRASTDTQYF
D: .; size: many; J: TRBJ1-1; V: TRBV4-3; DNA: TGCGCCAGCAGCCAAGCTTTTCCGGAGGGCACTGAAGCTTTCTTT; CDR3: CASSQAFPEGTEAFF
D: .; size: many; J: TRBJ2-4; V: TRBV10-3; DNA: TGTGCCATCAGTGAGTCTACCGAGGGTTCAAGAAACATTCAGTACTTC; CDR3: CAISESTEGSRNIQYF
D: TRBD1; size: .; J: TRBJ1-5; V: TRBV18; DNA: TGTGCCAGCTCACCGGGGCAGGGGGCGATGAATCAGCCCCAGCATTTT; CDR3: CASSPGQGAMNQPQHF
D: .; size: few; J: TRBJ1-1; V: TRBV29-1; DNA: TGCAGCGTGGGGTACCAGAACACTGAAGCTTTCTTT; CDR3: CSVGYQNTEAFF
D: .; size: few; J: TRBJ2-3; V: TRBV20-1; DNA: TGCAGTGCTAGCATTAATTCCCTTCCCACAGATACGCAGTATTTT; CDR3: CSASINSLPTDTQYF
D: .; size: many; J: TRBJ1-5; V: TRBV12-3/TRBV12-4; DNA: TGTGCCAGCAGTTTTCAGGGGAGCAATCAGCCCCAGCATTTT; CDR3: CASSFQGSNQPQHF
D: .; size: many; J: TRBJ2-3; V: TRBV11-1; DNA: TGTGCCAGCAGCTTATCTATCTGGGCGGGATCAAGCACAGATACGCAGTATTTT; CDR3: CASSLSIWAGSSTDTQYF
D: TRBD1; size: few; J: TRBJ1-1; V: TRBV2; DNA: TGTGCCAGCAGTGACGGGTGGACAGGGGGGGACACTGAAGCTTTCTTT; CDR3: CASSDGWTGGDTEAFF
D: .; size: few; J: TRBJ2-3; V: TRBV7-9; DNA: TGTGCCAGCAGCCCAAGAAGGTGGGGCCGCGCAGATACGCAGTATTTT; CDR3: CASSPRRWGRADTQYF
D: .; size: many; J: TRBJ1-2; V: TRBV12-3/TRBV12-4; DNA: TGTGCCAGCAGATCCGACGTTAACTATGGCTACACCTTC; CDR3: CASRSDVNYGYTF
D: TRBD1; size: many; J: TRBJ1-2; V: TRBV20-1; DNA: TGCAGTGCTAGAGCGCAGGGGGTGGATTACTATGGCTACACCTTC; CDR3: CSARAQGVDYYGYTF
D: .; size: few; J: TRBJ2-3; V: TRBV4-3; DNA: TGCGCCAGCAGCCCCGCCCTAGACCCAGATACGCAGTATTTT; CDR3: CASSPALDPDTQYF
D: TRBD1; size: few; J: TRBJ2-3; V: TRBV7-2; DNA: TGTGCCAGCAGCTCAGGGGGCCCAATAACAGATACGCAGTATTTT; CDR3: CASSSGGPITDTQYF
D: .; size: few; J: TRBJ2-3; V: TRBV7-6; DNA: TGTGCCAGCAGCTTGGTGCGGGACAGCACAGATACGCAGTATTTT; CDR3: CASSLVRDSTDTQYF
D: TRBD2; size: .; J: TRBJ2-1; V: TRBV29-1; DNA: TGCAGCGTTTTGTCGGGAGGCTACAATGAGCAGTTCTTC; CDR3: CSVLSGGYNEQFF
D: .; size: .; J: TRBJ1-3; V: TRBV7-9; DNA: TGTGCCAGCAGCTCTACTTCGGGCGGAAACACCATATATTTT; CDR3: CASSSTSGGNTIYF
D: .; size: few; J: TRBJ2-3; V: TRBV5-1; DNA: TGCGCCAGCAGCCCACCAGGGGCTAGTGATACGCAGTATTTT; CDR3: CASSPPGASDTQYF